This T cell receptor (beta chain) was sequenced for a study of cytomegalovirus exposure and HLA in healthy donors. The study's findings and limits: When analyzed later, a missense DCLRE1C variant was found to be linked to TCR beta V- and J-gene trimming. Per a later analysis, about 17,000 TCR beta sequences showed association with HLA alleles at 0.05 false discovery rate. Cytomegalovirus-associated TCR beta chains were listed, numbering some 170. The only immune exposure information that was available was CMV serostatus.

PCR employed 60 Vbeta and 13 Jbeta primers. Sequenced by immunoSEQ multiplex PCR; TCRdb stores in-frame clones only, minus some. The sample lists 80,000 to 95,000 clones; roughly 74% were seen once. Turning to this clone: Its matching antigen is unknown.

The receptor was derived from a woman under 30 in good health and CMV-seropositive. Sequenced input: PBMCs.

The CDR3, as DNA: TGTGCCAGCAGTGAATGGGGGGGAGACTCACCCCTCCACTTT. Its translation: CASSEWGGDSPLHF. The chain combines TRBV2 with TRBJ1-6, with D maybe TRBD1 (5 bases). Germline CDR1 is SNHLY and CDR2 is FYNNEI. The CDR3 is 14 amino acids. V shed 2 bases and J shed 10 bases, with 12 bases lying between them.